The rows below give T cell receptor beta chains drawn from one sample of a study of cytomegalovirus exposure and HLA in healthy donors. TCRdb's table, derived via immunoSEQ multiplex PCR, lists solely in-frame clones and lacks some. The repertoire has 300,000 to 400,000 clones, roughly 86% of them found once; the top ten carry around 0.88%. Input material: PBMCs. The origin of the receptors is a man aged 30-40 years in good health and CMV-seronegative. CDR3s include the opening cysteine and the closing phenylalanine or tryptophan. A D gene is named only where the DNA matches it firmly. Not all rows give a size; the values are once, few, many and, for expanded clones, a class.

d_gene: .; j_gene: TRBJ2-3; v_gene: TRBV11-2; abundance: .; CDR3nt: TGTGCCAGCAGCTTAGATAAGAGACAGCCAGTCACAGATACGCAGTATTTT; CDR3aa: CASSLDKRQPVTDTQYF
d_gene: .; j_gene: TRBJ2-3; v_gene: TRBV12-5; abundance: once; CDR3nt: TGTGCTAGTGGGGACCCCAGGGTGGCAGATACGCAGTATTTT; CDR3aa: CASGDPRVADTQYF
d_gene: .; j_gene: TRBJ2-7; v_gene: TRBV7-2; abundance: .; CDR3nt: TGTGCCAGCAGCTTAGTGACAGGCCTAGAGCAGTACTTC; CDR3aa: CASSLVTGLEQYF
d_gene: .; j_gene: TRBJ2-1; v_gene: TRBV27; abundance: .; CDR3nt: TGTGCAGAGGGCAGGGGTTACAATGAGCAGTTCTTC; CDR3aa: CAEGRGYNEQFF
d_gene: .; j_gene: TRBJ1-1; v_gene: TRBV6-1; abundance: .; CDR3nt: TGTGCCAGCAGCGTAATAGGGGGGGCTGAAGCTTTCTTT; CDR3aa: CASSVIGGAEAFF
d_gene: .; j_gene: TRBJ1-1; v_gene: TRBV7-9; abundance: few; CDR3nt: TGTGCCAGCAGCTTAGCGGCGGGGCGGGCTGAAGCTTTCTTT; CDR3aa: CASSLAAGRAEAFF
d_gene: .; j_gene: TRBJ1-5; v_gene: TRBV5-6; abundance: .; CDR3nt: TGTGCCAGCAACCTCAGAGGGGGGAGGGGCAATCAGCCCCAGCATTTT; CDR3aa: CASNLRGGRGNQPQHF
d_gene: TRBD2; j_gene: TRBJ2-3; v_gene: TRBV30; abundance: .; CDR3nt: TGTGCCTGGAGTGTACTAGCGGGGGGGCCGGATACGCAGTATTTT; CDR3aa: CAWSVLAGGPDTQYF
d_gene: .; j_gene: TRBJ1-5; v_gene: TRBV7-8; abundance: .; CDR3nt: TGTGCCAGCAGCTTACAAAGCAATCAGCCCCAGCATTTT; CDR3aa: CASSLQSNQPQHF
d_gene: TRBD1; j_gene: TRBJ2-7; v_gene: TRBV27; abundance: .; CDR3nt: TGTGCCAGCAGTTACGGGACAGGGGGTGGTTACGAGCAGTACTTC; CDR3aa: CASSYGTGGGYEQYF
d_gene: .; j_gene: TRBJ2-1; v_gene: TRBV27; abundance: .; CDR3nt: TGTGCCAGCAGTTTGTTCCCCAGCTCCTACAATGAGCAGTTCTTC; CDR3aa: CASSLFPSSYNEQFF
d_gene: .; j_gene: TRBJ1-5; v_gene: TRBV27; abundance: .; CDR3nt: TGTGCCAGCAGGGGGGGGAATCAGCCCCAGCATTTT; CDR3aa: CASRGGNQPQHF
d_gene: .; j_gene: TRBJ2-3; v_gene: TRBV2; abundance: .; CDR3nt: TGTGCCAGCAGTATGACTAGGGCTAGCACAGATACGCAGTATTTT; CDR3aa: CASSMTRASTDTQYF
d_gene: .; j_gene: TRBJ1-1; v_gene: TRBV6-1; abundance: .; CDR3nt: TGTGCCAGCAGTTACAACGCTGATGCTTTCTTT; CDR3aa: CASSYNADAFF
d_gene: TRBD1; j_gene: TRBJ1-3; v_gene: TRBV5-1; abundance: .; CDR3nt: TGCGCCAGCAGCAGACCGACAGGGGACTCTGGAAACACCATATATTTT; CDR3aa: CASSRPTGDSGNTIYF